One sample yielded the 20 T cell receptor beta chains listed below, sequenced in a study of CD8 T cells in Susac syndrome. RNA amounts of roughly 0.5 to 1 ug underwent reverse transcription with random hexamers. TCRdb recomputed calls from the immunoSEQ multiplex PCR reads with MiXCR, one row per CDR3 protein. The top ten clones hold approximately 0.1% of a sample with about 240,000 distinct CDR3 sequences, almost 97% of them seen once. The specimen sequenced was CD4+ T cells from PBMCs. Receptors originate from a human donor with Susac syndrome.

The chain combines TRBV28 with TRBJ2-1; the D gene is possibly TRBD1 (6 bases). Trimming took 4 bases from V and 0 from J, leaving 10 bases between them. There are 15 residues in the CDR3. In germline, CDR1 is MDHEN, CDR2 SYDVKM. The DNA for the CDR3 is TGTGCCAGCAGTTCAGGGACATACTCCTACAATGAGCAGTTCTTC. Translation gives CASSSGTYSYNEQFF.

The chain employs TRBV10-3 and TRBJ2-1; D is uncertain. This CDR3 comprises 13 residues. In germline, CDR1 is ENHRY, CDR2 SYGVKD. Trimming stripped 3 bases from V and 7 bases from J, with 10 bases between. The CDR3 sequence: CAISDGLWNEQFF. The CDR3 DNA is TGTGCCATCAGTGACGGGCTCTGGAATGAGCAGTTCTTC.

V usage is TRBV6-6 and J usage is TRBJ2-2; 9 bases map to TRBD2. Trimming at V came to 6 bases and at J to 5 bases, leaving 10 bases not matched to a gene. Germline values: CDR1 MNHNY, CDR2 SVGAGI (reference sequence). CDR3 size: 16 residues. CDR3 sequence (DNA): TGTGCCAGCAGGTTAACAGCGGGAGGAGGGACCGGGGAGCTGTTTTTT. The encoded protein is CASRLTAGGGTGELFF.

J is TRBJ2-1 and V is TRBV20-1, with 7 bases identical to TRBD2. V lost 6 bases to trimming and J lost 5 bases; unmatched junction nucleotides: 10. CDR3 length equals 14 residues. CDR1 and CDR2 (germline): DFQATT, SNEGSKA (reference sequence). The CDR3 bases are TGCAGTGCCAATGTTAGAACTAGCGACAATGAGCAGTTCTTC. It is translated as CSANVRTSDNEQFF.

The rearrangement links TRBV20-1 to TRBJ1-2; D uncertain. The CDR3 runs 10 residues. Per germline, CDR1 DFQATT and CDR2 SNEGSKA (reference sequence). V was clipped by 3 bases and J by 5 bases, with 4 bases between them. The CDR3 nucleotides are TGCAGTGCTAGGGTGTATGGCTACACCTTC. Translating gives CSARVYGYTF.

The rearrangement links TRBV20-1 to TRBJ2-3; TRBD2 agrees at 13 bases. The CDR3 is 17 amino acids. Germline V gene data show CDR1 as DFQATT and CDR2 as SNEGSKA (reference sequence). The J segment lost 0 bases and the V segment lost 6 bases, leaving 9 bases of the junction unmatched. CDR3 loop: CSARGLAGNPSTDTQYF. The CDR3 region has the DNA TGCAGTGCCAGGGGACTAGCGGGAAACCCAAGCACAGATACGCAGTATTTT.

The chain combines TRBV4-1 with TRBJ2-3; the match to TRBD2 covers 10 bases. The CDR3 has 16 residues. With 1 base clipped from V and 9 bases from J, the junction kept 10 bases outside the gene matches. Germline values: CDR1 MGHRA, CDR2 YSYEKL. DNA for the CDR3: TGCGCCAGCAGCCAAGTAGGAGCGGGAGGGGAGAAGACGCAGTATTTT. Translation gives CASSQVGAGGEKTQYF.

The chain recombines TRBV12-3 or TRBV12-4 with TRBJ2-2, with 10 bases that match TRBD2. J lost 4 bases, V lost 5 bases, and 4 bases had no gene match. This CDR3 contains 15 residues. CDR3 protein: CASSTSGTFTGELFF. CDR3 DNA sequence: TGTGCCAGCAGTACTAGCGGGACTTTCACCGGGGAGCTGTTTTTT.

The V and J genes are TRBV29-1 and TRBJ1-1; D unclear. Germline values: CDR1 SQVTM, CDR2 ANQGSEA. The V end was cut by 4 bases, the J end by 4 bases, with 13 bases between. The CDR3 has 13 residues. CDR3 coding DNA: TGCAGCGTTGGCTTAAGGCTGGGCACTGAAGCTTTCTTT. Protein sequence: CSVGLRLGTEAFF.

This chain joins TRBV20-1 and TRBJ2-7; 9 bases map to TRBD1. Germline V gene sequence: CDR1 DFQATT, CDR2 SNEGSKA (reference sequence). The CDR3 contains 14 residues. Trimming removed 3 bases from V and 7 bases from J; junction bases left unmatched: 10. DNA for the CDR3: TGCAGTGCTAGGCTCGGGACAGGGTCGAGGGAGCAGTACTTC. Its protein is CSARLGTGSREQYF.

V gene TRBV12-3 or TRBV12-4 combines with J gene TRBJ1-2, with 8 bases that match TRBD1. The CDR3 length is 19 residues. J lost 1 base, V lost 7 bases, and 20 bases had no gene match. In DNA, the CDR3 is TGTGCCAGCACCACGGTCGTGCCGGGACAGGTCCCACATAACTATGGCTACACCTTC. Its translation: CASTTVVPGQVPHNYGYTF.

V is TRBV4-1 and J is TRBJ2-3; D is uncertain. The CDR3 covers 15 residues. In germline, CDR1 is MGHRA, CDR2 YSYEKL. V gave up 1 base and J gave up 5 bases, with 13 bases separating them. The CDR3 DNA is TGCGCCAGCAGCCAAGGCGGAATTACGGGAGATACGCAGTATTTT. Translating it yields CASSQGGITGDTQYF.

V usage is TRBV30 and J usage is TRBJ1-2, with D unclear. The CDR3 length is 14 residues. Germline V gene lookup returns CDR1 GTSNPN and CDR2 SVGIG (reference sequence). V was pared by 4 bases and J by 2 bases, with 14 bases between. CDR3 loop: CAWNQGNRNYGYTF. CDR3 nucleotide sequence: TGTGCCTGGAACCAAGGTAACAGAAACTATGGCTACACCTTC.

This clonotype was found once. The rearrangement links TRBV11-2 to TRBJ2-2; 9 bases fit TRBD2. From germline, CDR1 is SGHAT and CDR2 FQNNGV. With 6 bases clipped from V and 5 bases from J, the junction kept 7 bases outside the gene matches. The CDR3 consists of 15 residues. In DNA, the CDR3 is TGTGCCAGCAGTCCACTAGCGGGCAGAACCGGGGAGCTGTTTTTT. It yields the protein CASSPLAGRTGELFF.

This CDR3 is CATSDRGLGAGETQYF. The CDR3 DNA is TGTGCCACCAGTGATAGGGGACTAGGGGCTGGAGAGACCCAGTACTTC. The V gene is TRBV24-1, the J gene TRBJ2-5; the match to TRBD2 covers 8 bases. The CDR3 has 16 residues. Germline values: CDR1 KGHDR, CDR2 SFDVKD. The J segment lost 4 bases and the V segment lost 3 bases, leaving 9 bases of the junction unmatched.

This sequence joins TRBV2 and TRBJ2-2; no clear D. Germline-derived CDR1 and CDR2 are SNHLY and FYNNEI. This CDR3 comprises 15 residues. Trimming removed 9 bases at V and 1 base at J, with 15 bases between. This chain's CDR3 is CASSWGTLNTGELFF. The CDR3, as DNA: TGTGCCAGTTCCTGGGGAACCTTGAACACCGGGGAGCTGTTTTTT.

The chain has TRBV15 and TRBJ1-3; TRBD1 agrees at 8 bases. The junction had 1 base not matched to a gene; V was cut back by 1 base and J by 2 bases. This CDR3 is built from 15 residues. Germline CDR1 is LNHNV and CDR2 is YYDKDF (reference sequence). The CDR3 DNA follows: TGTGCCACCAGCAGAGTGGACAGGGCTGGAAACACCATATATTTT. It specifies CATSRVDRAGNTIYF. The entire variable domain, with the rest obtained from reference TRBV15 and TRBJ1-3, is as follows: DAMVIQNPRYQVTQFGKPVTLSCSQTLNHNVMYWYQQKSSQAPKLLFHYYDKDFNNEADTPDNFQSRRPNTSFCFLDIRSPGLGDTAMYLCATSRVDRAGNTIYFGEGSWLTVV.

This clonotype appeared once. The CDR3 coding sequence is TGTGCCAGCAGCGCCCCGGGACTAGCGATCAAAGCCGGGGAGCTGTTTTTT. It translates to CASSAPGLAIKAGELFF. The chain is built from TRBV9 and TRBJ2-2; 10 bases fit TRBD2. V lost 3 bases to trimming and J lost 6 bases; unmatched junction nucleotides: 11. The CDR3 has 17 amino acids. CDR1 is SGDLS, CDR2 YYNGEE, per germline.

The gene calls are TRBV5-1 and TRBJ2-1; 10 positions agree with TRBD2. Germline trimming cut 5 bases from V and 9 bases from J; bases unmatched to any gene: 8. The CDR3 extends over 14 amino acids. CDR1 is SGHRS, CDR2 YFSETQ, per germline. The DNA of the CDR3 is TGCGCCAGCAGTCTAGGTACTAGCGGGGTTGAGCAGTTCTTC. This encodes CASSLGTSGVEQFF.

The chain uses TRBV20-1 and TRBJ1-2; TRBD1 agrees at 10 bases. The germline CDR1 and CDR2 sequences are DFQATT and SNEGSKA (reference sequence). V lost 1 base, J lost 2 bases, and 4 bases stayed unmatched. The CDR3 contains 15 residues. In nucleotides, the CDR3 is TGCAGTGCTAGAGTCGACAGGGGGCAGAACTATGGCTACACCTTC. Translation gives CSARVDRGQNYGYTF.